This TCR beta chain was captured in a study of blood T cell repertoires in COVID-19. This table comes from immunoSEQ multiplex PCR, and its TCRdb copy is limited to in-frame clones, with some not included. The data contain over 200,000 clones, around 80% of them singletons. CDR1 KGHSH and CDR2 LQKENI come from the germline V gene. Germline trimming cut 4 bases from V and 3 bases from J; bases unmatched to any gene: 9. The CDR3 consists of 16 residues. In this sample, this clone turned up once. The sequence was collected from a man between 40 and 49 years old with active or convalescent COVID-19. The chain carries TRBV18 and TRBJ1-2; 9 bases agree with TRBD1. Specimen: peripheral blood. The CDR3 here is CASSLSQGAMDYGYTF. The CDR3 DNA sequence: TGTGCCAGCTCACTATCACAGGGGGCGATGGACTATGGCTACACCTTC.